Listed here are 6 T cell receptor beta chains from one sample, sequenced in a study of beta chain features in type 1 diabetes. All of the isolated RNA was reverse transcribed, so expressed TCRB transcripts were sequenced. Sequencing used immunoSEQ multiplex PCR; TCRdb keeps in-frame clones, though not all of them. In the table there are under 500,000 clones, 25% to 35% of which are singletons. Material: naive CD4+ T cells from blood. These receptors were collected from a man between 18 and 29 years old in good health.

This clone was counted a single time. CDR3 sequence (DNA): TGTGCCAGCAGCTCGTACCTCAGGGGAGCCAAAAACATTCAGTACTTC. This encodes CASSSYLRGAKNIQYF. The J gene is TRBJ2-4, the V gene TRBV5-6; a possible D gene is TRBD1 (6 bases). Germline V gene data show CDR1 as SGHDT and CDR2 as YYEEEE. Trimming left V 3 bases short and J 0 bases short, with 13 bases between. The CDR3 has 16 residues.

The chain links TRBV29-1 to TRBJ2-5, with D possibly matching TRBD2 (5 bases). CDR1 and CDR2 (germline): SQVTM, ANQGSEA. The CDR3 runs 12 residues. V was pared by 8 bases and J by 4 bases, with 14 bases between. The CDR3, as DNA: TGCAGCATTACACACGGAGGAGAGACCCAGTACTTC. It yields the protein CSITHGGETQYF.

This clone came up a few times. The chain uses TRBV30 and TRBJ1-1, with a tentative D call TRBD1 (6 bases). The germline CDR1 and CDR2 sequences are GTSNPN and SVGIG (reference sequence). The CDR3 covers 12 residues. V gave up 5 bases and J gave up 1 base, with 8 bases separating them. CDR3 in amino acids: CAWGQSNTEAFF. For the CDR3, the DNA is TGTGCCTGGGGACAGTCGAACACTGAAGCTTTCTTT.

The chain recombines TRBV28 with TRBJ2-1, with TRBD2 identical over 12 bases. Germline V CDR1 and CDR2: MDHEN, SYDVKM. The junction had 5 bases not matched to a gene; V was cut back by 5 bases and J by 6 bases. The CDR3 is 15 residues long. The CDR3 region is CASSLTSGRLNEQFF. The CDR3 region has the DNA TGTGCCAGCAGTCTCACTAGCGGGAGGCTCAATGAGCAGTTCTTC.

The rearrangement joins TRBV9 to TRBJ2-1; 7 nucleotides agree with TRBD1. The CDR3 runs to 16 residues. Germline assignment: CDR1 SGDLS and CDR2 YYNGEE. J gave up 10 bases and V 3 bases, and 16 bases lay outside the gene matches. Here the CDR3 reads CASSGTQAQGTGEQFF. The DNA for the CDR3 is TGTGCCAGCAGCGGGACCCAAGCACAGGGGACCGGGGAGCAGTTCTTC. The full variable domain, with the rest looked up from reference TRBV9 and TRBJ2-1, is DSGVTQTPKHLITATGQRVTLRCSPRSGDLSVYWYQQSLDQGLQFLIQYYNGEERAKGNILERFSAQQFPDLHSELNLSSLELGDSALYFCASSGTQAQGTGEQFFGPGTRLTVL.

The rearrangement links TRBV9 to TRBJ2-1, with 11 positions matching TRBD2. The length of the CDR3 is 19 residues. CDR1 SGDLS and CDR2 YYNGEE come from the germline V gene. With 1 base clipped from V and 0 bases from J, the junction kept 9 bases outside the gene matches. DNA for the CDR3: TGTGCCAGCAGCGTACCCCAGACTAGCGGGACTAGCTCCTACAATGAGCAGTTCTTC. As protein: CASSVPQTSGTSSYNEQFF.